Below, 6 T cell receptor beta chains from the same sample are listed, as sequenced in a study of PD-1 blockade in classical Hodgkin lymphoma. Time point reported: cycle 4 day 1 (C4D1), after five to seven weeks of nivolumab. After autologous stem cell transplantation all patients relapsed, and prior brentuximab vedotin exposure differed between cohorts. The protocol was immunoSEQ multiplex PCR, while the TCRdb copy is restricted to in-frame clones and leaves out a portion. The table lists tens of thousands of clones, 90% of them singletons. The sample consisted of peripheral blood mononuclear cells (PBMCs), taken before the fourth cycle of nivolumab. The receptors derive from a human donor with classical Hodgkin lymphoma.

The chain is built from TRBV9 and TRBJ1-1, with D unresolved. Between the trimmed V and J ends, which lost 0 bases and 7 bases, there was a span of 10 bases. The length of the CDR3 is 13 residues. Germline V gene lookup returns CDR1 SGDLS and CDR2 YYNGEE. In DNA, the CDR3 is TGTGCCAGCAGCGTAGATGGGCAGCATGAAGCTTTCTTT. Translated, it gives CASSVDGQHEAFF.

V usage is TRBV9 and J usage is TRBJ1-1, with D uncertain. Trimming took 4 bases from V and 3 from J, leaving 16 bases between them. The CDR3 sequence is 15 residues long. CDR1 and CDR2 (germline): SGDLS, YYNGEE. CDR3 amino acids: CASSLPGNTDTEAFF. CDR3 in DNA: TGTGCCAGCAGCCTCCCCGGAAACACCGACACTGAAGCTTTCTTT.

The chain links TRBV30 to TRBJ2-2, with a tentative D call TRBD1 (5 bases). Germline V CDR1 and CDR2: GTSNPN, SVGIG (reference sequence). V gave up 0 bases and J gave up 6 bases, with 11 bases separating them. The CDR3 loop spans 14 amino acids. The chain's CDR3 is CAWSVQGKAGELFF. The CDR3 nucleotides are TGTGCCTGGAGTGTCCAGGGTAAAGCCGGGGAGCTGTTTTTT.

The rearrangement uses TRBV5-1 and TRBJ2-1; D could derive from TRBD1 or TRBD2 (5 bases each). The germline gives CDR1 SGHRS, CDR2 YFSETQ. Trimming took off 9 bases at V and 8 bases at J, with 24 bases between the two ends. The CDR3 is 15 amino acids. The CDR3 DNA sequence: TGCGCCACCTCCCGGGGTTGGGGCGGTTCCGATGAGCAGTTCTTC. Residues: CATSRGWGGSDEQFF.

The chain recombines TRBV5-1 with TRBJ1-1, with TRBD1 matching 9 bases. Trimming removed 4 bases from V and 5 bases from J; junction bases left unmatched: 12. This CDR3 is built from 16 residues. Germline values: CDR1 SGHRS, CDR2 YFSETQ. The CDR3 reads CASSRNLNRGQTEAFF. The CDR3 DNA is TGCGCCAGCAGCCGAAACCTAAACAGGGGGCAGACTGAAGCTTTCTTT.

V gene TRBV4-3 combines with J gene TRBJ2-5; 9 nucleotides align to TRBD1. Germline-derived CDR1 and CDR2 are LGHNA and YSLEER. This CDR3 comprises 15 residues. The ends lost 5 bases at V and 2 bases at J; junction bases unmatched: 6. CDR3 sequence reads: CASSSTGTGQETQYF. As DNA, the CDR3 is TGCGCCAGCAGCAGTACCGGGACAGGGCAAGAGACCCAGTACTTC.